Listed here are 26 T cell receptor beta chains from one sample, sequenced in a study of CXCR3-negative and CXCR3-positive naive CD8 T cells. Study-level results: Compared with CXCR3-negative naive cells, CXCR3-positive naive cells showed more hydrophobic TRB CDR3s.

Which antigens these TCRs recognize remains unknown. cDNA libraries for TRB were generated by 5' RACE incorporating UMI labels. TCRdb reprocessed the 5' RACE reads and reports one entry per CDR3 protein, with no DNA. The sample table sets out around 65,000 distinct CDR3 sequences. Sequences were obtained from naive CXCR3+ CD8+ T cells from blood. This sample's subset: CD45RO-CCR7+CD27+CD95- naive CD8+ T cells expressing CXCR3 (TNR3+). The receptors stem from a human donor in good health. Some clones in this sample may be carry-over from other donors' samples.

The chain joins TRBV12-3 or TRBV12-4 to TRBJ2-7; as DNA is missing, the TRBD1 call by TCRdb cannot be tested. This CDR3 comprises 14 residues. CDR3 residues: CASSAGQGKNEQYF.

V is TRBV28 and J is TRBJ2-7; TCRdb gives TRBD1 as the D gene, but with no DNA this cannot be confirmed. The CDR3 totals 15 residues. The germline gives CDR1 MDHEN, CDR2 SYDVKM. CDR3 protein: CASSLMPGSRYEQYF.

The chain joins TRBV14 to TRBJ2-3. Germline lookup yields CDR1 SGHDN and CDR2 FVKESK. The CDR3 sequence is 14 residues long. The CDR3 spells CASSQDSEPDTQYF.

J is TRBJ1-2 and V is TRBV7-2. Germline V gene data show CDR1 as SGHTA and CDR2 as FQGNSA. The CDR3 is 16 residues long. Here the CDR3 reads CASSSAGLLLSYGYTF.

This rearrangement joins TRBV29-1 to TRBJ1-2; TCRdb's assignment of TRBD1 cannot be checked, as there is no DNA. CDR1 and CDR2 from the germline V gene are SQVTM and ANQGSEA. The CDR3 extends over 18 amino acids. The CDR3 region is CSVEDSLFGTGAPYGYTF.

This chain uses TRBV7-9 with TRBJ1-1. Germline loops: CDR1 SEHNR, CDR2 FQNEAQ (reference sequence). The CDR3 has 14 amino acids. The CDR3 protein is CASSLVTQNTEAFF.

The CDR3: CASSKAGVNYGYTF. J is TRBJ1-2 and V is TRBV21-1. TRBV21-1 is labeled a pseudogene. The CDR3 contains 14 residues.

The chain couples TRBV7-9 to TRBJ2-7; the TRBD2 assignment by TCRdb is unverifiable without DNA. The CDR3 runs to 13 residues. The germline V gene encodes CDR1 SEHNR and CDR2 FQNEAQ (reference sequence). The CDR3 here is CASTGLPFGEQYF.

The V call is TRBV19, the J call TRBJ1-1; TCRdb lists TRBD1, though no DNA is available to test this call. Germline-derived CDR1 and CDR2 are LNHDA and SQIVND (reference sequence). This CDR3 is built from 14 residues. The CDR3 loop is CASSKSNDRVLGFF.

The chain recombines TRBV7-2 with TRBJ2-5; TCRdb calls TRBD2, which cannot be checked without DNA. The CDR3 totals 15 residues. CDR1 is SGHTA, CDR2 FQGNSA, per germline. The CDR3 loop is CASSLAHTREETQYF. The variable domain in full, with the rest retrieved from reference TRBV7-2 and TRBJ2-5, is GAGVSQSPSNKVTEKGKDVELRCDPISGHTALYWYRQSLGQGLEFLIYFQGNSAPDKSGLPSDRFSAERTGGSVSTLTIQRTQQEDSAVYLCASSLAHTREETQYFGPGTRLLVL.

The chain carries TRBV7-3 and TRBJ2-3. The germline V gene has CDR1 SGHTA and CDR2 FQGTGA. CDR3 size: 15 residues. The CDR3 loop reads CASSLGLTSTDTQYF.

CDR3 loop: CSVEVSGVSYEQYF. The chain links TRBV29-1 to TRBJ2-7; checking the TCRdb D call of TRBD2 is not possible without DNA. Per germline, CDR1 SQVTM and CDR2 ANQGSEA. This CDR3 spans 14 amino acids.

This chain uses TRBV5-1 with TRBJ2-5; the D call from TCRdb, TRBD1, cannot be confirmed without DNA. CDR1 and CDR2 (germline): SGHRS, YFSETQ. The CDR3 runs 16 residues. This CDR3 reads CASSLEGDRVQETQYF.

The chain joins TRBV6-4 to TRBJ2-1; TCRdb designates TRBD2, a call that cannot be tested without DNA. Germline V CDR1 and CDR2: MRHNA, SNTAGT. The CDR3 sequence is 13 residues long. The CDR3 protein is CASSVRLEGEQFF.

The V gene is TRBV7-9, the J gene TRBJ1-2. CDR3 length: 14 residues. CDR1 and CDR2 (germline): SEHNR, FQNEAQ (reference sequence). The CDR3 loop is CASSLSVDPFGYTF.

The chain links TRBV6-1 to TRBJ1-4. This CDR3 has 14 residues. Germline CDR1 MNHNS, CDR2 SASEGT. The CDR3 region is CASTSAESYEKLFF.

The rearrangement joins TRBV7-6 to TRBJ2-5; TCRdb's D call, TRBD1, is unchecked because there is no DNA. The CDR3 is made up of 15 amino acids. CDR1 and CDR2 from the germline V gene are SGHVS and FNYEAQ. The CDR3 reads CASSPLGGPQETQYF.

This rearrangement joins TRBV14 to TRBJ2-7. Germline assignment: CDR1 SGHDN and CDR2 FVKESK. The CDR3 spans 12 residues. CDR3: CASSQGQYEQYF.

The chain combines TRBV27 with TRBJ2-7. Germline CDR1 and CDR2: MNHEY and SMNVEV (reference sequence). This CDR3 has 14 amino acids. CDR3 in amino acids: CASSPTSDSYEQYF.

The chain is built from TRBV7-2 and TRBJ2-7; the TCRdb D gene call, TRBD1, has no DNA to confirm it. CDR1 and CDR2 (germline): SGHTA, FQGNSA. The CDR3 consists of 13 residues. The CDR3 protein is CASREGGIYEQYF.

The chain uses TRBV7-9 and TRBJ1-1; the TRBD1 assignment by TCRdb is unverifiable without DNA. The length of the CDR3 is 15 residues. Germline V gives CDR1 SEHNR, CDR2 FQNEAQ (reference sequence). CDR3 residues: CASSQPQGTNTEAFF.

The chain uses TRBV7-6 and TRBJ2-7. This CDR3 is 13 amino acids long. The germline CDR1 and CDR2 sequences are SGHVS and FNYEAQ. The CDR3 reads CASSYRSLSEQYF.

The V and J genes are TRBV28 and TRBJ1-5; TCRdb indicates TRBD1, and absent DNA this call remains unverified. The germline V gene encodes CDR1 MDHEN and CDR2 SYDVKM. The CDR3 extends over 17 amino acids. Here the CDR3 reads CASSQTSRVGNNQPRHF.

The chain is built from TRBV18 and TRBJ2-3; TCRdb proposes TRBD1, but this gene call is untestable without DNA. This CDR3 spans 13 amino acids. Germline-derived CDR1 and CDR2 are KGHSH and LQKENI. Here the CDR3 reads CASSPHPGDTQYF.

The chain is built from TRBV6-2 or TRBV6-3 and TRBJ2-3; lacking DNA, the TRBD1 call made by TCRdb goes unchecked. Germline V gene sequence: CDR1 MNHEY, CDR2 SVGEGT. CDR3 length: 18 amino acids. This CDR3 is CASSYPPKPGQGVDTQYF.

V and J are TRBV9 and TRBJ2-1; no DNA is available, so the TRBD2 call from TCRdb remains unchecked. Germline CDR1 is SGDLS and CDR2 is YYNGEE. The CDR3 runs to 17 residues. CDR3 loop: CASSVGPFGGGYNEQFF. The full variable domain, rest sourced from reference TRBV9 and TRBJ2-1, is DSGVTQTPKHLITATGQRVTLRCSPRSGDLSVYWYQQSLDQGLQFLIQYYNGEERAKGNILERFSAQQFPDLHSELNLSSLELGDSALYFCASSVGPFGGGYNEQFFGPGTRLTVL.